This TCR beta chain is from a study of cytomegalovirus exposure and HLA in healthy donors. Findings of the study overall: Association with HLA alleles at 0.05 false discovery rate was found for approximately 18,000 TCR beta sequences in a later analysis. CMV serostatus stood as the only immune exposure information on hand.

Use of 60 Vbeta and 13 Jbeta primers characterized the PCR. Data came from immunoSEQ multiplex PCR; TCRdb stores just in-frame clones and leaves some out. The sample records 150,000 or so clones, roughly three quarters being singletons. This CDR3 comprises 13 residues. The V and J ends lost 7 bases and 4 bases respectively, with 16 bases between them. Germline values: CDR1 SQVTM, CDR2 ANQGSEA. As to this clone: Its specificity is unknown.

The sequence was obtained from a man in his forties in good health and CMV-seropositive. The rearrangement joins TRBV29-1 to TRBJ1-2; D gene unclear. The sample taken for sequencing was PBMCs. The CDR3 region has the DNA TGCAGCGCACCGATAAGCGGGGTCTATGGCTACACCTTC. This codes for CSAPISGVYGYTF.